This TCR beta chain was identified during a study of naive and memory T cell subsets. CDR3 size: 14 residues. V lost 5 bases and J lost 1; bases outside the gene matches: 5. CDR1 is MNHEY, CDR2 SMNVEV, per germline (reference sequence). Findings and caveats of the study: From naive to CM, EM and EMRA, diversity decreased and Gini increased. Possibly reflecting memory cells re-expressing CD45RA, a few larger clonotypes occurred in naive repertoires, especially CD8.

Both TRBC1 and TRBC2 were covered by a beta constant-region primer of two equimolar oligonucleotides. Ligated cDNA was amplified by four rounds of PCR with nested alpha and beta constant-region primers and SP2. TCRdb processed the UMI-ligation and nested PCR reads anew with MiXCR; each CDR3 protein has one entry. The table has around 140,000 distinct CDR3 sequences, 15% to 25% seen once; the top ten hold about 0.57%. This clonotype was seen many times. What it binds is unknown. After CD4 positive bead selection, the CD4-negative fraction gave CD8 T cells. Sequencing input: naive CD8+ T cells from blood. This clonotype originated in a human donor in good health. This chain connects TRBV27 to TRBJ2-7; 7 nucleotides align to TRBD1. The CDR3 here is CASSPGTVSYEQYF. DNA of the CDR3: TGTGCCAGCAGTCCTGGGACAGTTTCCTACGAGCAGTACTTC.